Here is one T cell receptor beta chain with its context. The antigen this receptor binds is unknown. Base qualities are not provided; no much larger clone lies one nucleotide away. The entry originates in a study of radiotherapy plus CTLA-4 blockade in lung cancer (dated by TCRdb to 2017 to 2018). In terms of the full investigation: Objective responses were observed in more than 15% of enrolled patients, and disease control was achieved in roughly 30%. What the study reported, not specific to this receptor: Increased serum interferon-beta after radiation, together with early dynamic changes in blood T cell clones, were reported to be the strongest predictors of response. After treatment with radiotherapy and ipilimumab, TCR clones that originated in tumors expanded in peripheral blood.

The study tested focal radiation therapy combined with CTLA-4 blockade (ipilimumab) in patients with chemo-refractory metastatic non-small-cell lung cancer. The method was the immunoSEQ multiplex PCR assay. Held by TCRdb, this immuneACCESS table contains in-frame sequences only and omits some clones. Under half of the omission traces to an unresolved V gene where checked; the cause of the rest is unknown. In this sample the table shows 60,000 to 70,000 clones, about 80% of which occur a single time. Together, the top ten hold roughly a tenth of the sample. The junction carries 14 bases between V and J, which are trimmed by 0 bases and 8 bases respectively. Sequences SGHRS (CDR1) and YFSETQ (CDR2) are obtained from the germline V gene. The CDR3 measures 14 amino acids from cysteine to phenylalanine. CDR3 DNA only is kept here, 42 bases in frame from base 1.

This specimen consisted of peripheral blood, obtained from a patient treated with radiotherapy plus ipilimumab. The rearranged chain carries TRBV5-1 and TRBJ1-1, and possibly TRBD1, on 5 matching bases. The sequence was obtained from a human donor with non-small cell lung cancer who had a complete response to radiotherapy plus ipilimumab. The DNA reads as follows: TGCGCCAGCAGCTTGGCCTGGGGCGGGATAGAAGCTTTCTTT. This translates into CASSLAWGGIEAFF. Full variable domain (CDR3 extended with the reference TRBV5-1 and TRBJ1-1 proteins): KAGVTQTPRYLIKTRGQQVTLSCSPISGHRSVSWYQQTPGQGLQFLFEYFSETQRNKGNFPGRFSGRQFSNSRSEMNVSTLELGDSALYLCASSLAWGGIEAFFGQGTRLTVV.